The T cell receptor (beta chain) under discussion was sequenced for a study of T-cell reconstitution after alpha-beta-depleted transplantation in children. Overall study results and limits: Elevated TCRbeta diversity at day 60 was traced, in some patients, to surviving recipient T cells and thymic progenitors.

This clonotype has a count of ten or more. What it binds is not known. The CDR3 runs 17 residues. After removal of 3 bases from V and 3 bases from J, the junction contained 8 bases not matched to a gene. Germline loops: CDR1 LNHNV, CDR2 YYDKDF (reference sequence). For TCRbeta, the library was prepared with unique molecular identifiers. Via MiXCR, TCRdb re-called the PCR reads, giving one row per CDR3 protein. Counted here are hundreds of thousands of distinct CDR3 sequences, roughly 8.2% occurring once; the ten biggest clones make up approximately 6.3%. The V gene is TRBV15, the J gene TRBJ1-3; the match to TRBD1 covers 10 bases. This TCR was recovered from a male patient aged 10 to 17 who had a stem cell transplant for acute lymphoblastic leukemia, so the T cells may come from the graft donor. This material consisted of PBMCs, mostly from graft donor cells, taken 180 days after TCRalphabeta/CD19-depleted stem cell transplant. The CDR3 loop is CATSSPWTGGYGNTIYF. CDR3 nucleotides: TGTGCCACCAGCAGCCCTTGGACAGGGGGATATGGAAACACCATATATTTT.